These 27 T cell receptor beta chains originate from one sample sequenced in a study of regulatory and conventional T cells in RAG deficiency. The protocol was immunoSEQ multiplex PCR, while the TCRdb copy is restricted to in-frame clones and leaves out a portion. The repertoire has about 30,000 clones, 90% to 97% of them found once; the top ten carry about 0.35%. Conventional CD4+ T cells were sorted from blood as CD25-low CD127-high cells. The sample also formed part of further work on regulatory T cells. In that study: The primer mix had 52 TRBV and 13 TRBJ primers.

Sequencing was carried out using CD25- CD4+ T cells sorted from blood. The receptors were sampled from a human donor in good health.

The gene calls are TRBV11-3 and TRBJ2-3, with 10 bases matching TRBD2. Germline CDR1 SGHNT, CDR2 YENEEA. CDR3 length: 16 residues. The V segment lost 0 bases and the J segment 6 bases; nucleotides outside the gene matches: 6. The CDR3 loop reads CASSLETSGALDTQYF. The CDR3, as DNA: TGTGCCAGCAGCTTAGAAACTAGCGGGGCTCTTGATACGCAGTATTTT.

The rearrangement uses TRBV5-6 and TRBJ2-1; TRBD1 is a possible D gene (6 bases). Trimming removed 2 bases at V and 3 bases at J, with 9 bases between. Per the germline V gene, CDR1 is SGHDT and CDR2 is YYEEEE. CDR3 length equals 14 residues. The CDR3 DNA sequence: TGTGCCAGCAGCTTAATGGACAGCTACAATGAGCAGTTCTTC. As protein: CASSLMDSYNEQFF.

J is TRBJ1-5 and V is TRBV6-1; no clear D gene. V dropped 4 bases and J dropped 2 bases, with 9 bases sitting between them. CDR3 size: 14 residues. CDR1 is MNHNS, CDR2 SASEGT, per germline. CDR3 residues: CASSVSRGNQPQHF. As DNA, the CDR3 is TGTGCCAGCAGTGTCAGCCGGGGCAATCAGCCCCAGCATTTT.

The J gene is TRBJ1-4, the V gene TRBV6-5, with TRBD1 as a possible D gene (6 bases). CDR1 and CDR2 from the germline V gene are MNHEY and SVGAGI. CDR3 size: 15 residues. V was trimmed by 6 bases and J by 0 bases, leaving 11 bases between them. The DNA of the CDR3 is TGTGCCAGCAGGTTAAACAGGGCAACTAATGAAAAACTGTTTTTT. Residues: CASRLNRATNEKLFF.

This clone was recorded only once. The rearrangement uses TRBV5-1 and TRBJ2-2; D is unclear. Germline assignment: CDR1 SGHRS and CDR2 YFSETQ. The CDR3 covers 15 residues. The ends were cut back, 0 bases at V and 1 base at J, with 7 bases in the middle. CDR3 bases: TGCGCCAGCAGCTTGGAAACGGTGAACACCGGGGAGCTGTTTTTT. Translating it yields CASSLETVNTGELFF.

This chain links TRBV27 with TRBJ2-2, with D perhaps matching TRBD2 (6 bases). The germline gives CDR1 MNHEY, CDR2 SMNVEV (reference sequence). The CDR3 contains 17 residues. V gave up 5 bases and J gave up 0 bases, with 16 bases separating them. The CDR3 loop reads CASSPRRVRTNTGELFF. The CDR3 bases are TGTGCCAGCAGTCCGAGGAGGGTCAGGACGAACACCGGGGAGCTGTTTTTT.

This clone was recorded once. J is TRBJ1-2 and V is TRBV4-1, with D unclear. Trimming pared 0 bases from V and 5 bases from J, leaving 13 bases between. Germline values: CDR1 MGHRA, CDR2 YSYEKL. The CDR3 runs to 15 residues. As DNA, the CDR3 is TGCGCCAGCAGCCAAGACAGAAATCGAGGTTATGGCTACACCTTC. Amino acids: CASSQDRNRGYGYTF.

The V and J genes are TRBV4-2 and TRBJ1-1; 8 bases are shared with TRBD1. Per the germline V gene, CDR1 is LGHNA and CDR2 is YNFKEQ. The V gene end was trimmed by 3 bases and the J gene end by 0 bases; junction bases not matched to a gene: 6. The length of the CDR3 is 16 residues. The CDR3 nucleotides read TGTGCCAGCAGCCAGCCCGGACAGGGAGTGAACACTGAAGCTTTCTTT. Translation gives CASSQPGQGVNTEAFF.

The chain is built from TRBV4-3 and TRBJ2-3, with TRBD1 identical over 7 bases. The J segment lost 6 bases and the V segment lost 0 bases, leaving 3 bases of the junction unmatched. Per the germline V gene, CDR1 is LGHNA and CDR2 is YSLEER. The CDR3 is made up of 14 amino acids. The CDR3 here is CASSQDRGRDTQYF. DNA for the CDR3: TGCGCCAGCAGCCAAGATAGGGGGCGGGATACGCAGTATTTT.

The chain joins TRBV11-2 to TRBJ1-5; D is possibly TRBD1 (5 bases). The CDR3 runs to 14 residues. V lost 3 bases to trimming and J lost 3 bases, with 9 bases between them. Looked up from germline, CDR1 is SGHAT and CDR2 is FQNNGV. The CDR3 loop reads CASSFVTVNQPQHF. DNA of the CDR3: TGTGCCAGCAGCTTCGTGACAGTCAATCAGCCCCAGCATTTT. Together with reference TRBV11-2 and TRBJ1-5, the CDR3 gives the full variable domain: EAGVAQSPRYKIIEKRQSVAFWCNPISGHATLYWYQQILGQGPKLLIQFQNNGVVDDSQLPKDRFSAERLKGVDSTLKIQPAKLEDSAVYLCASSFVTVNQPQHFGDGTRLSIL.

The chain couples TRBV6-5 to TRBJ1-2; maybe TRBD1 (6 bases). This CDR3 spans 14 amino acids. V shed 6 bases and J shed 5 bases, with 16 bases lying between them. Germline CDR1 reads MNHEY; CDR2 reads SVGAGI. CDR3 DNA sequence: TGTGCCAGCAGCCCCAACAGGGTTCAGTATGGCTACACCTTC. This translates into CASSPNRVQYGYTF.

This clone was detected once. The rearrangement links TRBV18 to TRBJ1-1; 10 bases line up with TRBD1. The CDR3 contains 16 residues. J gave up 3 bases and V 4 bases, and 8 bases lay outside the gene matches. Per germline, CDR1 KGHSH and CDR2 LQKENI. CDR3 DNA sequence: TGTGCCAGCTCACGAGTCCCCGGGACAGGGGACACTGAAGCTTTCTTT. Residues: CASSRVPGTGDTEAFF.

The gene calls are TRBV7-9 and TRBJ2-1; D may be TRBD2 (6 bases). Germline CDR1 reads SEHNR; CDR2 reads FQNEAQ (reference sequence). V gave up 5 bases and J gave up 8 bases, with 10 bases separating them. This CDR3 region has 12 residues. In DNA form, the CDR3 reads TGTGCCAGCAGCGGAGGAGGGTATGAGCAGTTCTTC. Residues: CASSGGGYEQFF.

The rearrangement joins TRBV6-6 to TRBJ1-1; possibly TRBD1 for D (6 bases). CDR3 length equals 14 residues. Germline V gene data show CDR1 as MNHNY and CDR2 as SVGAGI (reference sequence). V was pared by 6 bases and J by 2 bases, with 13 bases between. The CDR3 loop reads CASSLYRENTEAFF. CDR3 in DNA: TGTGCCAGCAGCCTCTACAGGGAAAACACTGAAGCTTTCTTT.

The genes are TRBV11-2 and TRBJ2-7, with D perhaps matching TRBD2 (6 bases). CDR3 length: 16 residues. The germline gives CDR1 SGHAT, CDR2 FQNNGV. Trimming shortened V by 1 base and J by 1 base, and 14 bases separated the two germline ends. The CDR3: CASSLGGGGLSYEQYF. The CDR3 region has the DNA TGTGCCAGCAGCTTAGGGGGTGGGGGGTTGTCCTACGAGCAGTACTTC. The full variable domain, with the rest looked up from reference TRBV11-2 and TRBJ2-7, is EAGVAQSPRYKIIEKRQSVAFWCNPISGHATLYWYQQILGQGPKLLIQFQNNGVVDDSQLPKDRFSAERLKGVDSTLKIQPAKLEDSAVYLCASSLGGGGLSYEQYFGPGTRLTVT.

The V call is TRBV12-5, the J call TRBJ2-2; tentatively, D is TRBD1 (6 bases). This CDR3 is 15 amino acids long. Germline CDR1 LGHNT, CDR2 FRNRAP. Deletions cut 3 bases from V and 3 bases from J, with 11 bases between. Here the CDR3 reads CASGLWQGYTGELFF. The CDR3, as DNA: TGTGCTAGTGGTTTATGGCAGGGGTACACCGGGGAGCTGTTTTTT.

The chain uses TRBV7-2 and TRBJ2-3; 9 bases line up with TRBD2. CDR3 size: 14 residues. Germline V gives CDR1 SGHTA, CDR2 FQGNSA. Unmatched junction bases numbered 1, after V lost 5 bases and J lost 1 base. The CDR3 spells CASSRLAGTDTQYF. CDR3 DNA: TGTGCCAGCAGCCGACTAGCGGGCACAGATACGCAGTATTTT. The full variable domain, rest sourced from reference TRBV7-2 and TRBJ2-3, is GAGVSQSPSNKVTEKGKDVELRCDPISGHTALYWYRQSLGQGLEFLIYFQGNSAPDKSGLPSDRFSAERTGGSVSTLTIQRTQQEDSAVYLCASSRLAGTDTQYFGPGTRLTVL.

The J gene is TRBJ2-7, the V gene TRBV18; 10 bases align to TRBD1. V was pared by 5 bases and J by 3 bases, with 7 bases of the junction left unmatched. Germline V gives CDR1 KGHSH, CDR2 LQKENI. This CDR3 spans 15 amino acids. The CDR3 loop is CASSSLTGGIYEQYF. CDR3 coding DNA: TGTGCCAGCTCATCCCTGACAGGGGGCATCTACGAGCAGTACTTC.

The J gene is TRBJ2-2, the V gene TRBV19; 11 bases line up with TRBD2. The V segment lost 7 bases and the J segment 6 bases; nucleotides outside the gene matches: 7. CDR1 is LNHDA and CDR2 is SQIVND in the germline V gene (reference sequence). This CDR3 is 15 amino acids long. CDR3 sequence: CASNRLAGRSGELFF. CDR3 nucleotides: TGTGCCAGTAATAGACTAGCGGGAAGGTCCGGGGAGCTGTTTTTT. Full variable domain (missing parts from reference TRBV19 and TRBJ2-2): DGGITQSPKYLFRKEGQNVTLSCEQNLNHDAMYWYRQDPGQGLRLIYYSQIVNDFQKGDIAEGYSVSREKKESFPLTVTSAQKNPTAFYLCASNRLAGRSGELFFGEGSRLTVL.

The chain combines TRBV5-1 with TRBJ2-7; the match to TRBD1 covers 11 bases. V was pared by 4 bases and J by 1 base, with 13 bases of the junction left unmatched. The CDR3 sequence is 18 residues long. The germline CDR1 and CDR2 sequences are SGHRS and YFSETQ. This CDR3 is CASSADRGRRLTSYEQYF. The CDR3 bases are TGCGCCAGCAGCGCGGACAGGGGGCGTAGATTAACTTCCTACGAGCAGTACTTC.

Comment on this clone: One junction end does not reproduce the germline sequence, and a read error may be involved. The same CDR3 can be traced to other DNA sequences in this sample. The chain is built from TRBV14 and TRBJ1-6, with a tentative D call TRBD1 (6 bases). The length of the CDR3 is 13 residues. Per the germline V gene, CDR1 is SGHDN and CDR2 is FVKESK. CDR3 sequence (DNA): TGTGCCAGCACCGGACAGTTTAATTCCCCCCTCCACTTT. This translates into CASTGQFNSPLHF.

For the CDR3, the DNA is TGTGCCAGCAGCTTTCAGGGGTTCGCCAAAAACATTCAGTACTTC. Its protein is CASSFQGFAKNIQYF. The chain employs TRBV5-4 and TRBJ2-4; the D gene is possibly TRBD1 (6 bases). The CDR3 sequence is 15 residues long. Trimming pared 2 bases from V and 1 base from J, leaving 10 bases between. Germline V CDR1 and CDR2: SGHNT, YYREEE (reference sequence).

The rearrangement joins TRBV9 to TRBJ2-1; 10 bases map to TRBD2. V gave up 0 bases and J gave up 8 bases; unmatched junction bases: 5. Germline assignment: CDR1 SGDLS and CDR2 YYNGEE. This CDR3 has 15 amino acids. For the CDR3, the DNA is TGTGCCAGCAGCGTAGAACTAGCGGGATTGTATGAGCAGTTCTTC. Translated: CASSVELAGLYEQFF.

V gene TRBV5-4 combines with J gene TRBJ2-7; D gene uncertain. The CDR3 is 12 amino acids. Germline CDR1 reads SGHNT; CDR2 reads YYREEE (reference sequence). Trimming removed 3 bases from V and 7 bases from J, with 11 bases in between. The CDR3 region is CASSWSLGEQYF. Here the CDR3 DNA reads TGTGCCAGCAGCTGGTCTCTCGGGGAGCAGTACTTC.

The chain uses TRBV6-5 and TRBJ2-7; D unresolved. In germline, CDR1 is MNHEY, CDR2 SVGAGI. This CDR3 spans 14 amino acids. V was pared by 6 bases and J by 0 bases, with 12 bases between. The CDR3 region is CASRWASSSYEQYF. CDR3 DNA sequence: TGTGCCAGCAGGTGGGCCAGTAGCTCCTACGAGCAGTACTTC.

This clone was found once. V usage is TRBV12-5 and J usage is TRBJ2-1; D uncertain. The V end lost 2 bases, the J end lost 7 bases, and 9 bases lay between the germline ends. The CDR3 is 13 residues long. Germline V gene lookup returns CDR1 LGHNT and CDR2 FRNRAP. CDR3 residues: CASGLLVLNEQFF. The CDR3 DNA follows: TGTGCTAGTGGTTTGTTAGTCTTAAATGAGCAGTTCTTC. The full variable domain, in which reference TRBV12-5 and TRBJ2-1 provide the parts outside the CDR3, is DARVTQTPRHKVTEMGQEVTMRCQPILGHNTVFWYRQTMMQGLELLAYFRNRAPLDDSGMPKDRFSAEMPDATLATLKIQPSEPRDSAVYFCASGLLVLNEQFFGPGTRLTVL.

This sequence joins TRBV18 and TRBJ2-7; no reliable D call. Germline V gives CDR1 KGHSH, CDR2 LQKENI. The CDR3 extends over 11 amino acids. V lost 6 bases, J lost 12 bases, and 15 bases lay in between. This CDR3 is CASSSDNAAYF. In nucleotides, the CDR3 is TGTGCCAGCTCCTCCGACAATGCAGCGTACTTC.